This T cell receptor (beta chain) was captured by sequencing in a study of response to subunit inactivated influenza vaccine. Study observations and caveats: New T cells are recruited in small numbers by each seasonal influenza vaccination, according to the authors' suggestion.

Trimming removed 4 bases from V and 8 bases from J, with 14 bases in between. CDR1 SGHVS and CDR2 FQNEAQ come from the germline V gene. The CDR3 loop spans 14 amino acids. With respect to this clonotype: The antigen is undetermined.

TCRdb processed the RT-PCR reads anew with MiXCR; each CDR3 protein has one entry. Of over 750,000 distinct CDR3 sequences listed, about 20% are singletons. The input for sequencing was PBMCs from blood, taken more than 4 days after vaccination. This clonotype was obtained from a man aged 50 to 59 who received an inactivated influenza vaccine. The rearrangement joins TRBV7-8 to TRBJ1-4; D might be TRBD1 (6 bases). The CDR3 DNA is TGTGCCAGCAGCTCCCAAGGGGGTGGGGAAAAACTGTTTTTT. The encoded protein is CASSSQGGGEKLFF.